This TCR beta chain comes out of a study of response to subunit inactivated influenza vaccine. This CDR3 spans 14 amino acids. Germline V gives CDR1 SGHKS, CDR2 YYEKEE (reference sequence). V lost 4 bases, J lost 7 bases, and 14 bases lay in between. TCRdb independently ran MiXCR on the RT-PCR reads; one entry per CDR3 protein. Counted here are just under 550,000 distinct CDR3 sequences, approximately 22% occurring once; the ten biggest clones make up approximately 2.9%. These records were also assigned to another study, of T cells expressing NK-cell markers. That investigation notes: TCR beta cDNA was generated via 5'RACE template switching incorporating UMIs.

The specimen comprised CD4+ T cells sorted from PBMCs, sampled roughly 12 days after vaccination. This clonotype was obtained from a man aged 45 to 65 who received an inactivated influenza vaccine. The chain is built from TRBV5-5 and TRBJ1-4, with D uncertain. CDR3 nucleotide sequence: TGTGCCAGCAGCAATCGGCCTCGTCTTGAAAAACTGTTTTTT. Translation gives CASSNRPRLEKLFF.